This T cell receptor (beta chain) was sequenced for a study of cytomegalovirus exposure and HLA in healthy donors. The study ran its PCR with 60 Vbeta and 13 Jbeta primers. The table came from immunoSEQ multiplex PCR; TCRdb's copy has only in-frame clones and leaves some out. The sample has about 170,000 clones, approximately 80% seen once. Whole-study findings and limits: In a later analysis, TCR beta V- and J-gene trimming showed a link to a missense DCLRE1C variant. A later look showed TCR association rates differing by HLA locus, highest for DRB1 and lowest for HLA-C. It was confirmed in vitro that a few of the CMV-associated chains were specific for CMV antigens.

Turning to this clone: Its antigen is unidentified.

CDR1 and CDR2 from the germline V gene are SGHKS and YYEKEE (reference sequence). CDR3 length equals 15 residues. Trimming took 0 bases from V and 2 from J, leaving 10 bases between them. This clonotype was obtained from a woman aged 18-29 years in good health and CMV-seropositive. Sequenced material: PBMCs. The rearrangement links TRBV5-5 to TRBJ2-3, with D hard to call. The CDR3 reads CASSLGPDPTDTQYF. CDR3 nucleotide sequence: TGTGCCAGCAGCTTGGGGCCTGATCCCACAGATACGCAGTATTTT.